This TCR beta chain was identified during a study of beta chain features in type 1 diabetes. V lost 5 bases, J lost 8 bases, and 16 bases lay in between. There are 14 residues in the CDR3. Germline V gene lookup returns CDR1 SGHAT and CDR2 FQNNGV. The isolated RNA, all of it, was reverse transcribed, so expressed TCRB transcripts were what got sequenced. The protocol was immunoSEQ multiplex PCR, while the TCRdb copy is restricted to in-frame clones and leaves out a portion. Here the sample spans about 250,000 clones, roughly 14% being singletons. The rearrangement links TRBV11-2 to TRBJ2-1; D may be TRBD2 (5 bases). This clonotype was obtained from a woman in her forties in good health. The sequenced material came from naive CD4+ T cells from blood. CDR3 nucleotide sequence: TGTGCCAGCAGCCCCCCTTACACGGGGTATGAGCAGTTCTTC. Encoded protein: CASSPPYTGYEQFF.